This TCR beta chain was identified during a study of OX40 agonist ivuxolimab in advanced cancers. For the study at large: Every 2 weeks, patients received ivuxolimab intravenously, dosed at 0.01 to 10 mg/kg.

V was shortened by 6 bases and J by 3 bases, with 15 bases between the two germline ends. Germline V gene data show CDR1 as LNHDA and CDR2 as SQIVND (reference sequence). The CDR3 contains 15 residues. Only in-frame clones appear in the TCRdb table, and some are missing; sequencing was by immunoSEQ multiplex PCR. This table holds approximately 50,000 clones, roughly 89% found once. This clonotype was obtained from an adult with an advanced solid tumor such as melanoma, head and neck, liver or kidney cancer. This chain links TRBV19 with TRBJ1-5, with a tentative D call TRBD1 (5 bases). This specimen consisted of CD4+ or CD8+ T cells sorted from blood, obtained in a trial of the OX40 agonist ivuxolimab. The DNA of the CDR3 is TGTGCCAGTAGCCAAAGGTCAGGGAACAATCAGCCCCAGCATTTT. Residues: CASSQRSGNNQPQHF.